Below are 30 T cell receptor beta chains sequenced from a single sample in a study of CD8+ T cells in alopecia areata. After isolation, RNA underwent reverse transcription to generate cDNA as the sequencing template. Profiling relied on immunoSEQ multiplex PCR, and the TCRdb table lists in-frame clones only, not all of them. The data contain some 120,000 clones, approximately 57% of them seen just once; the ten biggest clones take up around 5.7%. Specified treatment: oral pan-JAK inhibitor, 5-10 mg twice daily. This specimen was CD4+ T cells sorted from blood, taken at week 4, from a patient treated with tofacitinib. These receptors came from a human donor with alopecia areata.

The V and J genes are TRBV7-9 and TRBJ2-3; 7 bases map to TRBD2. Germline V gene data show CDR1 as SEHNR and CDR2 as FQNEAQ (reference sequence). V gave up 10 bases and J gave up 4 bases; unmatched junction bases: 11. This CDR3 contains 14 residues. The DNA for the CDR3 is TGTGCCATCGACGGGGCGGGGAGGGCAGATACGCAGTATTTT. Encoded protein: CAIDGAGRADTQYF.

CDR3 loop: CASSTSEGRYGYTF. DNA of the CDR3: TGTGCCAGCAGTACCTCAGAGGGACGGTATGGCTACACCTTC. V gene TRBV6-5 combines with J gene TRBJ1-2; D may be TRBD1 (5 bases). The CDR3 loop spans 14 amino acids. V was clipped by 5 bases and J by 5 bases, with 15 bases between them. The germline V gene encodes CDR1 MNHEY and CDR2 SVGAGI.

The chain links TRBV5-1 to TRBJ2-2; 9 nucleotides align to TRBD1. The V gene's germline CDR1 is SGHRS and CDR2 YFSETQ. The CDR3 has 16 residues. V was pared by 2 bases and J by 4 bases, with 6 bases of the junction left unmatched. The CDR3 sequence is CASSFRDRDFTGELFF. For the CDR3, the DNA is TGCGCCAGCAGCTTCCGGGACAGGGACTTCACCGGGGAGCTGTTTTTT.

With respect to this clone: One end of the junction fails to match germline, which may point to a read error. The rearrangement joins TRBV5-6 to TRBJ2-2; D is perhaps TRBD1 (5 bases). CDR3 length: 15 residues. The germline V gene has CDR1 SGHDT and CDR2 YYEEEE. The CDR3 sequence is CASTLGFRQGGELFF. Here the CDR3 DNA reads TGTGCCAGCACCTTGGGATTCCGGCAGGGCGGGGAGCTGTTTTTT.

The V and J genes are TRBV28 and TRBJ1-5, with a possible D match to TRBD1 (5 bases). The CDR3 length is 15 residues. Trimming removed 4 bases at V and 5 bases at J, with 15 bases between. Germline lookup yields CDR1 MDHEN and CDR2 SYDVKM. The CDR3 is CASSSPRGEYQPQHF. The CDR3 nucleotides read TGTGCCAGCAGTTCTCCGCGGGGGGAATATCAGCCCCAGCATTTT.

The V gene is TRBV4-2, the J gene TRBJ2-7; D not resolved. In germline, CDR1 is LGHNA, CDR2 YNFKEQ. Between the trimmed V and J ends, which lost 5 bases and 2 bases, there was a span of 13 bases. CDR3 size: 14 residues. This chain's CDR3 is CASSLVGRTYEQYF. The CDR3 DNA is TGTGCCAGCAGCTTGGTTGGCAGGACCTACGAGCAGTACTTC.

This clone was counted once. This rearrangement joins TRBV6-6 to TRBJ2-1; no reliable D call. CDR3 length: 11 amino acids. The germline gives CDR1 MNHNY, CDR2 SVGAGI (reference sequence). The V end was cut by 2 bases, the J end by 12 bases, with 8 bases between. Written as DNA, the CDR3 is TGTGCCAGCAGTTACGGTCCCACGCAGTTCTTC. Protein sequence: CASSYGPTQFF.

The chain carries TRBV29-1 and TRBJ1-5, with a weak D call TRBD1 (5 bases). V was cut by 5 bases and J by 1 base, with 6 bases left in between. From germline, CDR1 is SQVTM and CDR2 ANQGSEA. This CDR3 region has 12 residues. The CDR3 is CSVWTSNQPQHF. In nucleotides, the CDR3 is TGCAGCGTTTGGACAAGCAATCAGCCCCAGCATTTT. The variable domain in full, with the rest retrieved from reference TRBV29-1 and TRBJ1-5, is SAVISQKPSRDICQRGTSLTIQCQVDSQVTMMFWYRQQPGQSLTLIATANQGSEATYESGFVIDKFPISRPNLTFSTLTVSNMSPEDSSIYLCSVWTSNQPQHFGDGTRLSIL.

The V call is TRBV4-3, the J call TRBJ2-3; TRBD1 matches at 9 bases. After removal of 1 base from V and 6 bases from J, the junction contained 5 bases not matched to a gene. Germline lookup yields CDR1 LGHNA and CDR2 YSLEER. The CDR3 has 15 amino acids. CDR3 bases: TGCGCCAGCAGCCAAGGCAGGACAGGGGCGGATACGCAGTATTTT. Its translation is CASSQGRTGADTQYF.

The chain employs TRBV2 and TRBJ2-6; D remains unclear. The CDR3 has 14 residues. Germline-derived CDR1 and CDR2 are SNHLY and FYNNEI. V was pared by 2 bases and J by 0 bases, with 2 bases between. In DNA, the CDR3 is TGTGCCAGCAGTGAAAACTCTGGGGCCAACGTCCTGACTTTC. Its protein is CASSENSGANVLTF.

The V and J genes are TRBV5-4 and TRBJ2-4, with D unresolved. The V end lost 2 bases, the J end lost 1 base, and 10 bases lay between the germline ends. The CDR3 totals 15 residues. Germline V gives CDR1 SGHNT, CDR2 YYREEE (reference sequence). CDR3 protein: CASSLGMGAKNIQYF. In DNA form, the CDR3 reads TGTGCCAGCAGCTTAGGGATGGGGGCCAAAAACATTCAGTACTTC.

The CDR3 bases are TGCAGCGTTGAGTGGGCGTACGGGGGAAACACCATATATTTT. Residues: CSVEWAYGGNTIYF. This chain uses TRBV29-1 with TRBJ1-3; D is ambiguous. The CDR3 covers 14 residues. CDR1 SQVTM and CDR2 ANQGSEA come from the germline V gene. Trimming stripped 3 bases from V and 4 bases from J, with 13 bases between.

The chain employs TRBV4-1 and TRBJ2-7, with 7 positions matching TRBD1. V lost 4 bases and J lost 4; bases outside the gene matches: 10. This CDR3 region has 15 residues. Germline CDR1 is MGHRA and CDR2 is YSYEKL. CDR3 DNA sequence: TGCGCCAGCAGCCCCCAGACAGGGTTTTTATACGAGCAGTACTTC. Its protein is CASSPQTGFLYEQYF.

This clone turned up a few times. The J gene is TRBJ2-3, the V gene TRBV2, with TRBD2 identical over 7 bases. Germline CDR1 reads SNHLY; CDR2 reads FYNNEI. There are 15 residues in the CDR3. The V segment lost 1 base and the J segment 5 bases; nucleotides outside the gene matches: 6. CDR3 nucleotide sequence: TGTGCCAGCAGTGAAGTAGGGACTACCGGAGATACGCAGTATTTT. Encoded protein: CASSEVGTTGDTQYF.

The DNA for the CDR3 is TGTGCCTGGACTCGAACTAATGAAAAACTGTTTTTT. This codes for CAWTRTNEKLFF. V usage is TRBV30 and J usage is TRBJ1-4, with D uncertain. V lost 4 bases to trimming and J lost 1 base, with 4 bases between them. From germline, CDR1 is GTSNPN and CDR2 SVGIG (reference sequence). This CDR3 is built from 12 residues.

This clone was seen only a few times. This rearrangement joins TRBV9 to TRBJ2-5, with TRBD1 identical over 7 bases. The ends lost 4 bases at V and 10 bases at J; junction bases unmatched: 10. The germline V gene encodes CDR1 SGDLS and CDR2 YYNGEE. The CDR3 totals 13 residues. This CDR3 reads CASSPGTVTYQYF. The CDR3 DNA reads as TGTGCCAGCAGCCCCGGGACAGTAACATACCAGTACTTC.

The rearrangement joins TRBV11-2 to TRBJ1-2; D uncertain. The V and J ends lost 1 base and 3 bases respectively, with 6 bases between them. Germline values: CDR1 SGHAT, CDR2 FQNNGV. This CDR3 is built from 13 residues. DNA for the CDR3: TGTGCCAGCAGCTTAGCCGGGTACTATGGCTACACCTTC. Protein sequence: CASSLAGYYGYTF.

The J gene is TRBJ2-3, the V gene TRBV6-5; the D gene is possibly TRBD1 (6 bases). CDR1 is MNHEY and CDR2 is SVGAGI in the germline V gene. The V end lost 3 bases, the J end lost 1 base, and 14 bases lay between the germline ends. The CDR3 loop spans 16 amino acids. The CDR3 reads CASSYGRGSGTDTQYF. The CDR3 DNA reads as TGTGCCAGCAGTTATGGCAGGGGTAGCGGCACAGATACGCAGTATTTT.

This chain's CDR3 is CAIRAGLAGTYEQYF. The CDR3, as DNA: TGTGCCATCAGAGCCGGACTAGCGGGAACCTACGAGCAGTACTTC. The chain links TRBV10-3 to TRBJ2-7; 12 bases are a match to TRBD2. After removal of 6 bases from V and 2 bases from J, the junction contained 5 bases not matched to a gene. This CDR3 spans 15 amino acids. Per germline, CDR1 ENHRY and CDR2 SYGVKD.

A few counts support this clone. CDR3 sequence reads: CASSLQGRYEQYF. CDR3 nucleotide sequence: TGTGCCAGCAGCTTACAGGGGCGCTACGAGCAGTACTTC. This chain uses TRBV7-2 with TRBJ2-7; a possible D gene is TRBD1 (6 bases). This CDR3 contains 13 residues. Trimming cost V 2 bases and J 3 bases, with 8 bases left between them. Germline V gives CDR1 SGHTA, CDR2 FQGNSA.

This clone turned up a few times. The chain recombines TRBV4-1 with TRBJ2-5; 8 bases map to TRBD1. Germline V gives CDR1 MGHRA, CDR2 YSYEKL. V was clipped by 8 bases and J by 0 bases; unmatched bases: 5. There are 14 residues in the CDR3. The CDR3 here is CASGRQGNQETQYF. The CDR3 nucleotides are TGCGCCAGCGGACGACAGGGGAACCAAGAGACCCAGTACTTC.

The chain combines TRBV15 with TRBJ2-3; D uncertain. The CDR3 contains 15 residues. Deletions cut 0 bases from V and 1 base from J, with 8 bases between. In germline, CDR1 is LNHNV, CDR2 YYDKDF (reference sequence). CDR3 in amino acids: CATSRERIGTDTQYF. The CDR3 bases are TGTGCCACCAGCAGAGAGCGGATAGGCACAGATACGCAGTATTTT. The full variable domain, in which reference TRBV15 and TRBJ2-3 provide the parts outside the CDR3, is DAMVIQNPRYQVTQFGKPVTLSCSQTLNHNVMYWYQQKSSQAPKLLFHYYDKDFNNEADTPDNFQSRRPNTSFCFLDIRSPGLGDTAMYLCATSRERIGTDTQYFGPGTRLTVL.

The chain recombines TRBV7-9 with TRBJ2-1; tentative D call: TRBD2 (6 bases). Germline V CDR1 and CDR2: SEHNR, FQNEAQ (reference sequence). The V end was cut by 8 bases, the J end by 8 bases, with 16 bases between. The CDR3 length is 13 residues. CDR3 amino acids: CASGSTSHDEQFF. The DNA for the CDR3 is TGTGCCAGCGGATCGACTAGTCACGATGAGCAGTTCTTC.

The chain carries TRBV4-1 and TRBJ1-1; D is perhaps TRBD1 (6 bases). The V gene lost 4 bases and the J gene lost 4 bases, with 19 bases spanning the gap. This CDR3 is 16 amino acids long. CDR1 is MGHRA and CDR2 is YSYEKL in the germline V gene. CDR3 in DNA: TGCGCCAGCAGCCGGACGACAGGAAAACTATCCACTGAAGCTTTCTTT. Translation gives CASSRTTGKLSTEAFF.

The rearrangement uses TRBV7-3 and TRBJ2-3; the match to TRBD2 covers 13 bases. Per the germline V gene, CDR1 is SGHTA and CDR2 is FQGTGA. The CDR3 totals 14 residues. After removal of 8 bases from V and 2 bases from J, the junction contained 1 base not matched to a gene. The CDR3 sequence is CASGLAGATDTQYF. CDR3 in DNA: TGTGCCAGCGGACTAGCGGGAGCCACAGATACGCAGTATTTT.

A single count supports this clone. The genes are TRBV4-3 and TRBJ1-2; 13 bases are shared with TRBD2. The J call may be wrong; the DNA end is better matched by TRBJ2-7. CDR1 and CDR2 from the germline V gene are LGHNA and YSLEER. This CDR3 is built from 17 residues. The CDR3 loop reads CASSQTTSGGIAYEQYF. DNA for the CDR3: TGCGCCAGCAGCCAAACGACTAGCGGGGGGATCGCCTACGAGCAGTACTTC.

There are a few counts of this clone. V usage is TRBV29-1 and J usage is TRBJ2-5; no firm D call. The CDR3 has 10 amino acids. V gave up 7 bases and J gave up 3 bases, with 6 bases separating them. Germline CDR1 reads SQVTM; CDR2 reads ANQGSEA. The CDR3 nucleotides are TGCAGCGCGTCTGAAGAGACCCAGTACTTC. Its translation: CSASEETQYF.

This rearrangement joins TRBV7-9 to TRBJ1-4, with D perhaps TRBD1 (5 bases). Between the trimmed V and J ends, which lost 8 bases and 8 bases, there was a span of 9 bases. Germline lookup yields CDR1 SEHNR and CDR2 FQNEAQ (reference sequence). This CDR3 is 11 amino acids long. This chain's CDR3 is CASGHGEKLFF. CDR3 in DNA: TGTGCCAGCGGACACGGGGAAAAACTGTTTTTT.

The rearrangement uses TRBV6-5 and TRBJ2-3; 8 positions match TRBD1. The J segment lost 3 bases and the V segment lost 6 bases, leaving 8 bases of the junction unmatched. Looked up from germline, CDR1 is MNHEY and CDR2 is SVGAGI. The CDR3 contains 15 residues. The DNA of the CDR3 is TGTGCCAGCAGAAATCCGGGACAGGCAACAGATACGCAGTATTTT. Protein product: CASRNPGQATDTQYF.

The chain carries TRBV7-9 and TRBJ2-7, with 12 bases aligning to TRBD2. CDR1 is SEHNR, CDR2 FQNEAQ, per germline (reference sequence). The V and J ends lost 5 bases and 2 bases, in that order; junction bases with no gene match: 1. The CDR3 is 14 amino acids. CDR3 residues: CASSPSGGAYEQYF. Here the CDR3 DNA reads TGTGCCAGCAGCCCTAGCGGGGGGGCCTACGAGCAGTACTTC.